The following is a T cell receptor beta chain sequence with its context. Its antigen is not identified. V lost 0 bases and J lost 7; bases outside the gene matches: 5. CDR3 length: 15 residues. Per germline, CDR1 LGHNA and CDR2 YSLEER. Together with a sample-barcoded 5' primer, a J-beta primer mix was included in a second PCR lasting about 6 to 11 cycles. Each sample provided no less than 3 million CDR3-containing paired-end reads. TCRdb reprocessed the 5' RACE reads with MiXCR, giving one entry per CDR3 protein. This sample has some 690,000 distinct CDR3 sequences, with around a fifth found just once. The data originate from a study of blood T cells in healthy people across ages. Study results and caveats: Naive T cell percentage strongly correlated with TCR beta diversity.

PBMCs were isolated at a quantity of at least 7 million per sample. Per sample, no less than 5 micrograms of total RNA were extracted. This chain joins TRBV4-3 and TRBJ2-2, with TRBD2 matching 7 bases. What was sequenced was blood. This sequence originates from a man between 65 and 80 years old in good health. The CDR3 here is CASSQEAGVNGELFF. The CDR3 region has the DNA TGCGCCAGCAGCCAAGAGGCGGGAGTAAACGGGGAGCTGTTTTTT.